One T cell receptor (beta chain) is described in this entry. This CDR3 is built from 14 residues. Germline V lookup: CDR1 ENHRY, CDR2 SYGVKD. Trimming removed 0 bases from V and 5 bases from J, with 10 bases in between. Original analysis: Reference gene primer amplification in the assay estimated nucleated cell counts. Assay used: immunoSEQ multiplex PCR; TCRdb lists only in-frame clones, some missing. V, J and clone size are those of that table, while D and trimming were read from the DNA. The repertoire includes around 100,000 clones, 80% to 90% of them detected once, and 4% to 5.5% sits in the top ten. The sample is drawn from a study of blood T cell repertoires in COVID-19. About the study: COVID-19 samples, acute and convalescent, were from the United States, Italy and Spain. The analysed material was cDNA or gDNA that came from T cells, B-cell-depleted T cells, or PBMCs.

This clonotype was obtained from a woman in her 50s with acute or convalescent COVID-19. This sequence joins TRBV10-3 and TRBJ2-5; no clear D gene. Sequencing input: peripheral blood. The CDR3 nucleotides read TGTGCCATCAGTGAGTCAGTGCCACACGAGACCCAGTACTTC. Amino acid sequence: CAISESVPHETQYF.